This TCR beta chain emerged from a study of blood T cell repertoires in COVID-19. About the research overall: Spain, Italy and the United States supplied samples that represented acute and convalescent COVID-19. PBMCs, B-cell-depleted T cells, or T cells provided the cDNA or gDNA that made up the material.

The germline gives CDR1 MNHNY, CDR2 SVGAGI (reference sequence). This CDR3 comprises 13 residues. The ends were cut back, 2 bases at V and 4 bases at J, with 6 bases in the middle. The table came from immunoSEQ multiplex PCR; TCRdb's copy has only in-frame clones and leaves some out. The repertoire holds more than 110,000 clones, with about nine tenths as singletons. The origin of this receptor is a middle-aged man with active or convalescent COVID-19. This sequence joins TRBV6-6 and TRBJ2-1; a possible D gene is TRBD2 (5 bases). Sequenced material: peripheral blood. The DNA of the CDR3 is TGTGCCAGCAGTTACGGGGAGTACAATGAGCAGTTCTTC. Translation: CASSYGEYNEQFF.